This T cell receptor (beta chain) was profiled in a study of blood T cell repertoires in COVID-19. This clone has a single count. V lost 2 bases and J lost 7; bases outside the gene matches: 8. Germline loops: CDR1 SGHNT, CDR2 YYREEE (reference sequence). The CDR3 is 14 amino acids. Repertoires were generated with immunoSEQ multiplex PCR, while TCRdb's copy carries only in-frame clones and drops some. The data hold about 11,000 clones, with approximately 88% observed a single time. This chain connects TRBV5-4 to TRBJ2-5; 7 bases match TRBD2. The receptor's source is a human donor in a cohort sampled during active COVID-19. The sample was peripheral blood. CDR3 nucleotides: TGTGCCAGCAGCTTATCCGGGGGGTTAAGGACCCAGTACTTC. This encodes CASSLSGGLRTQYF.